Listed below are T cell receptor beta chains from one sample, sequenced in a study of blood T cell repertoires in COVID-19. Produced via immunoSEQ multiplex PCR; TCRdb's table is partial and in-frame only. The profile shows around 310,000 clones, about nine tenths of them singletons. The sequenced sample consisted of peripheral blood. Source of these receptors: a woman aged 55-70 years with acute or convalescent COVID-19. Both conserved end residues are part of each CDR3. The order of the fields is CDR3 DNA, CDR3 protein, CDR3 length, D gene, J gene, V gene, clone size. The D gene is left open where the match is weak. A row's size may be missing; if present it is once, few, many or a size class.

DNA: TGTGCCAGCAGCCCTGGGGGTAGCGGGAGAGGTGAGCAGTTCTTC
CDR3: CASSPGGSGRGEQFF
length: 15
D: TRBD2
J: TRBJ2-1
V: TRBV7-3
size: NA

DNA: TGTGCCAGCGGGGGGTATGGTTCTGGAAACACCATATATTTT
CDR3: CASGGYGSGNTIYF
length: 14
D: NA
J: TRBJ1-3
V: TRBV7-8
size: many

DNA: TGTGCCAGCAGTTTATCATCAGGGGCTGAAGCTTTCTTT
CDR3: CASSLSSGAEAFF
length: 13
D: NA
J: TRBJ1-1
V: TRBV27
size: NA

DNA: TGTGCCAGCAGCTTCAGGGGGGCAGGAAACACCATATATTTT
CDR3: CASSFRGAGNTIYF
length: 14
D: TRBD1
J: TRBJ1-3
V: TRBV13
size: NA

DNA: TGTGCCAGCAGTCTTATACCGGACAGGGGATCCTCTGGAAACACCATATATTTT
CDR3: CASSLIPDRGSSGNTIYF
length: 18
D: TRBD1
J: TRBJ1-3
V: TRBV28
size: NA

DNA: TGTGCCAGCAGACCCGGGACAGGGGTTTTGAACACTGAAGCTTTCTTT
CDR3: CASRPGTGVLNTEAFF
length: 16
D: TRBD1
J: TRBJ1-1
V: TRBV28
size: NA

DNA: TGTGCCAGCAGCCCCGGACGGGGGTATCACACCGGGGAGCTGTTTTTT
CDR3: CASSPGRGYHTGELFF
length: 16
D: NA
J: TRBJ2-2
V: TRBV5-4
size: NA

DNA: TGTGCCAGCAGCTTAGGGTGGACAGGGATCTACGAGCAGTACTTC
CDR3: CASSLGWTGIYEQYF
length: 15
D: TRBD1
J: TRBJ2-7
V: TRBV11-2
size: few

DNA: TGCGCCAGCAGCCTCAGTAGCACAGATACGCAGTATTTT
CDR3: CASSLSSTDTQYF
length: 13
D: NA
J: TRBJ2-3
V: TRBV5-1
size: once

DNA: TGCGCCAGCAGCTTGGCCGGACTCGCGGGGGCGGGGGAGACCCAGTACTTC
CDR3: CASSLAGLAGAGETQYF
length: 17
D: NA
J: TRBJ2-5
V: TRBV5-1
size: NA

DNA: TGTGCCAGCAGTCCCGGTACGGGAATTAACACTGAAGCTTTCTTT
CDR3: CASSPGTGINTEAFF
length: 15
D: NA
J: TRBJ1-1
V: TRBV7-6
size: NA

DNA: TGTGCCAGCAGTGAGGGGCAAATCACAGATACGCAGTATTTT
CDR3: CASSEGQITDTQYF
length: 14
D: NA
J: TRBJ2-3
V: TRBV2
size: NA

DNA: TGTGCCAGCAGGAGAAGCGGGAGCGACAATGAGCAGTTCTTC
CDR3: CASRRSGSDNEQFF
length: 14
D: TRBD2
J: TRBJ2-1
V: TRBV7-8
size: NA

DNA: TGTGCCAGTAGTAGCAGGGGGCGCGGGACTGAAGCTTTCTTT
CDR3: CASSSRGRGTEAFF
length: 14
D: TRBD1
J: TRBJ1-1
V: TRBV19
size: once

DNA: TGTGCCAGCAGCTTGTCGGGGACAGGGGCCTATGGCTACACCTTC
CDR3: CASSLSGTGAYGYTF
length: 15
D: TRBD1
J: TRBJ1-2
V: TRBV7-8
size: NA

DNA: TGTGCCAGCAGACCTCTGATACAGGGCGCTGGGACCGGGGAGCTGTTTTTT
CDR3: CASRPLIQGAGTGELFF
length: 17
D: NA
J: TRBJ2-2
V: TRBV13
size: NA

DNA: TGTGCCAGCAGCTCCCGACCCGGGACAGGGTTCGAGGGCACTGAAGCTTTCTTT
CDR3: CASSSRPGTGFEGTEAFF
length: 18
D: TRBD1
J: TRBJ1-1
V: TRBV7-3
size: once

DNA: TGTGCCAGCAGAGAGGGACAGACCTACAATGAGCAGTTCTTC
CDR3: CASREGQTYNEQFF
length: 14
D: TRBD1
J: TRBJ2-1
V: TRBV28
size: once

DNA: TGTGCCAGCAGCTCCCCGTCCGGACTTGGGTCGGAGACCCAGTACTTC
CDR3: CASSSPSGLGSETQYF
length: 16
D: NA
J: TRBJ2-5
V: TRBV7-2
size: NA

DNA: TGTGCCAGCAGCGCGGACAGGGGGAACTATGGCTACACCTTC
CDR3: CASSADRGNYGYTF
length: 14
D: TRBD1
J: TRBJ1-2
V: TRBV7-2
size: NA

DNA: TGCGCCAGCAGCTTGGGGACAGAAGATACGCAGTATTTT
CDR3: CASSLGTEDTQYF
length: 13
D: NA
J: TRBJ2-3
V: TRBV5-1
size: NA

DNA: TGTGCCAGCAGCTCCAGGGTTGCGACAGATACGCAGTATTTT
CDR3: CASSSRVATDTQYF
length: 14
D: NA
J: TRBJ2-3
V: TRBV7-9
size: NA

DNA: TGTGCCAGCAGCTCAGAGACCCAGTACTTC
CDR3: CASSSETQYF
length: 10
D: NA
J: TRBJ2-5
V: TRBV28
size: NA

DNA: TGTGCCATCAGTGACTCTGAGGGTGCCACTGAAGCTTTCTTT
CDR3: CAISDSEGATEAFF
length: 14
D: NA
J: TRBJ1-1
V: TRBV10-3
size: NA

DNA: TGTGCCAGCAGCCAAACGACAGGGGGCAATGGCTACACCTTC
CDR3: CASSQTTGGNGYTF
length: 14
D: TRBD1
J: TRBJ1-2
V: TRBV11-1
size: NA

DNA: TGTGCCAGCGGGCGGGAGGGCCTCGGTGAGCAGTTCTTC
CDR3: CASGREGLGEQFF
length: 13
D: TRBD2
J: TRBJ2-1
V: TRBV28
size: NA

DNA: TGCGCCAGCAGCTTGGTGGGGGACAGCCAGAACACCTTC
CDR3: CASSLVGDSQNTF
length: 13
D: TRBD1
J: TRBJ1-2
V: TRBV5-1
size: NA

DNA: TGCGCCAGCAGCCAAACCAGGAACTTGAACACTGAAGCTTTCTTT
CDR3: CASSQTRNLNTEAFF
length: 15
D: NA
J: TRBJ1-1
V: TRBV4-1
size: NA

DNA: TGTGCCAGCCCCAAGAGGGAGACCCAGTACTTC
CDR3: CASPKRETQYF
length: 11
D: NA
J: TRBJ2-5
V: TRBV5-4
size: NA

DNA: TGTGCCAGCAGCTCGACGCTAGCCCCACAAATAGGCGGGGAGCTGTTTTTT
CDR3: CASSSTLAPQIGGELFF
length: 17
D: NA
J: TRBJ2-2
V: TRBV7-3
size: NA

DNA: TGTGCCAGCATCGGAGGACAGGGGTCGGTTCAGCCCCAGCATTTT
CDR3: CASIGGQGSVQPQHF
length: 15
D: TRBD1
J: TRBJ1-5
V: TRBV6-5
size: NA

DNA: TGTGCCAGCAGCTTAATGACAGGGAATGGCTACGAGCAGTACTTC
CDR3: CASSLMTGNGYEQYF
length: 15
D: TRBD1
J: TRBJ2-7
V: TRBV7-9
size: NA

DNA: TGTGCCAGTAGCGGACAGATCAATCAGCCCCAGCATTTT
CDR3: CASSGQINQPQHF
length: 13
D: NA
J: TRBJ1-5
V: TRBV19
size: NA